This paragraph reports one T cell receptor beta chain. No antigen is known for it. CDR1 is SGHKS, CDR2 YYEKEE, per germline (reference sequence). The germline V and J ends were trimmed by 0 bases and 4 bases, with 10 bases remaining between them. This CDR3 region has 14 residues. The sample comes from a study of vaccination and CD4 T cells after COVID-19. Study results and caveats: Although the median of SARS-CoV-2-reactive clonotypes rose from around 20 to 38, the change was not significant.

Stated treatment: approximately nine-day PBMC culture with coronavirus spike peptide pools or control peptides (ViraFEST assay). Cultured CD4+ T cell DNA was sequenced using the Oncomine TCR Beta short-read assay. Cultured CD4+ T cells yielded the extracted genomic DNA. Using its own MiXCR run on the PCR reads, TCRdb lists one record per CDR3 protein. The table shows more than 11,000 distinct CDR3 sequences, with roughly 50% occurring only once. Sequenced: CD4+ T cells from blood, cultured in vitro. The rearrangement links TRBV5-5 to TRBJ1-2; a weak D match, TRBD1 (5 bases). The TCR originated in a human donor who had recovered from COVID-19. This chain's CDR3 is CASSLGAGPYGYTF. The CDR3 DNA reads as TGTGCCAGCAGCTTGGGGGCAGGGCCCTATGGCTACACCTTC.